This entry lists 13 T cell receptor beta chains sequenced from one sample in a study of cytomegalovirus exposure and HLA in healthy donors. Primers: 60 Vbeta forward and 13 Jbeta reverse. TCRdb's table, derived via immunoSEQ multiplex PCR, lists solely in-frame clones and lacks some. The repertoire holds fewer than 200,000 clones, with roughly 84% as singletons. Sequenced: PBMCs. Every receptor here comes from a girl under two years old in good health and CMV-seronegative.

The chain couples TRBV18 to TRBJ1-2, with 7 bases lining up with TRBD1. V was pared by 0 bases and J by 5 bases, with 6 bases of the junction left unmatched. The CDR3 runs 15 residues. Germline CDR1 reads KGHSH; CDR2 reads LQKENI. The CDR3 nucleotides read TGTGCCAGCTCACCACCATTCAGGGGGATTTATGGCTACACCTTC. As protein: CASSPPFRGIYGYTF.

The chain uses TRBV7-3 and TRBJ2-1, with D possibly matching TRBD2 (5 bases). V lost 2 bases and J lost 6, with 8 bases in between. Looked up from germline, CDR1 is SGHTA and CDR2 is FQGTGA. The CDR3 contains 13 residues. The CDR3 region is CASSLGAVNEQFF. The CDR3 DNA follows: TGTGCCAGCAGCTTAGGAGCGGTCAATGAGCAGTTCTTC.

This clone was recorded only once. V gene TRBV2 combines with J gene TRBJ2-7; a possible D gene is TRBD1 (5 bases). Per the germline V gene, CDR1 is SNHLY and CDR2 is FYNNEI. The CDR3 has 14 amino acids. V was trimmed by 6 bases and J by 3 bases, leaving 15 bases between them. This chain's CDR3 is CASRGRGDGYEQYF. For the CDR3, the DNA is TGTGCCAGCAGGGGGCGCGGAGACGGCTACGAGCAGTACTTC.

The V and J genes are TRBV5-6 and TRBJ1-4; TRBD1 aligns across 7 bases. With 3 bases clipped from V and 13 bases from J, the junction kept 6 bases outside the gene matches. The germline gives CDR1 SGHDT, CDR2 YYEEEE. The CDR3 runs to 12 residues. This chain's CDR3 is CASSSGTVRLFF. For the CDR3, the DNA is TGTGCCAGCAGCTCCGGGACAGTACGACTGTTTTTT.

The rearrangement joins TRBV7-2 to TRBJ1-2; D call uncertain. The length of the CDR3 is 14 residues. CDR1 and CDR2 from the germline V gene are SGHTA and FQGNSA. V lost 1 base to trimming and J lost 5 bases, with 11 bases between them. The CDR3: CASSLDLRAYGYTF. As DNA, the CDR3 is TGTGCCAGCAGCTTAGATTTGAGGGCGTATGGCTACACCTTC.

The gene calls are TRBV19 and TRBJ2-7; D is perhaps TRBD1 (6 bases). The length of the CDR3 is 14 residues. Germline CDR1 reads LNHDA; CDR2 reads SQIVND (reference sequence). V was cut by 5 bases and J by 3 bases, with 14 bases left in between. DNA for the CDR3: TGTGCCAGTAGTTCAGGGGCAGGGAACTACGAGCAGTACTTC. This gives the protein CASSSGAGNYEQYF.

The gene calls are TRBV10-1 and TRBJ2-1; D perhaps matches TRBD1 (6 bases). V dropped 3 bases and J dropped 8 bases, with 17 bases sitting between them. The CDR3 is made up of 15 amino acids. Germline V gene data show CDR1 as WNHNN and CDR2 as SYGVQD (reference sequence). The CDR3 region has the DNA TGCGCCAGCAGTGAACAGGGCGGTTCACTAGATGAGCAGTTCTTC. Its translation is CASSEQGGSLDEQFF.

The V and J genes are TRBV2 and TRBJ1-5; D is possibly TRBD1 (5 bases). CDR3 size: 14 residues. The germline V gene has CDR1 SNHLY and CDR2 FYNNEI. Trimming cost V 6 bases and J 1 base, with 10 bases left between them. CDR3 sequence: CASRQVASNQPQHF. In nucleotides, the CDR3 is TGTGCCAGCAGACAGGTGGCCAGCAATCAGCCCCAGCATTTT.

The chain is built from TRBV2 and TRBJ1-2, with D maybe TRBD1 (6 bases). Trimming cost V 8 bases and J 0 bases, with 16 bases left between them. This CDR3 spans 15 amino acids. Germline CDR1 reads SNHLY; CDR2 reads FYNNEI. The CDR3 protein is CASRESTGSNYGYTF. DNA for the CDR3: TGTGCCAGCCGCGAATCGACAGGTTCTAACTATGGCTACACCTTC.

The V and J genes are TRBV12-5 and TRBJ2-2; D gene ambiguous. Per germline, CDR1 LGHNT and CDR2 FRNRAP. V was cut by 5 bases and J by 2 bases, with 9 bases left in between. The CDR3 sequence is 14 residues long. As DNA, the CDR3 is TGTGCTAGTGGTCTCCGGGTAAACACCGGGGAGCTGTTTTTT. It specifies CASGLRVNTGELFF.

This chain links TRBV7-8 with TRBJ2-5; 7 positions match TRBD2. Germline V gives CDR1 SGHVS, CDR2 FQNEAQ. Trimming at V came to 5 bases and at J to 2 bases, leaving 8 bases not matched to a gene. This CDR3 is built from 15 residues. The CDR3 is CASSQSTGGQETQYF. Written as DNA, the CDR3 is TGTGCCAGCAGCCAGAGCACCGGGGGGCAAGAGACCCAGTACTTC.

The rearrangement joins TRBV7-6 to TRBJ2-7; 9 nucleotides match TRBD1. Per the germline V gene, CDR1 is SGHVS and CDR2 is FNYEAQ. The CDR3 is 15 residues long. J gave up 3 bases and V 2 bases, and 5 bases lay outside the gene matches. The CDR3 region is CASSLLGQGVYEQYF. DNA of the CDR3: TGTGCCAGCAGCTTATTGGGACAGGGTGTCTACGAGCAGTACTTC.

This chain uses TRBV5-1 with TRBJ1-4; 9 bases align to TRBD1. The V and J ends lost 3 bases and 5 bases, in that order; junction bases with no gene match: 5. Per the germline V gene, CDR1 is SGHRS and CDR2 is YFSETQ. The CDR3 runs to 15 residues. The CDR3 here is CASSYVGQGNEKLFF. The CDR3 nucleotides are TGCGCCAGCAGCTACGTGGGACAGGGCAATGAAAAACTGTTTTTT.